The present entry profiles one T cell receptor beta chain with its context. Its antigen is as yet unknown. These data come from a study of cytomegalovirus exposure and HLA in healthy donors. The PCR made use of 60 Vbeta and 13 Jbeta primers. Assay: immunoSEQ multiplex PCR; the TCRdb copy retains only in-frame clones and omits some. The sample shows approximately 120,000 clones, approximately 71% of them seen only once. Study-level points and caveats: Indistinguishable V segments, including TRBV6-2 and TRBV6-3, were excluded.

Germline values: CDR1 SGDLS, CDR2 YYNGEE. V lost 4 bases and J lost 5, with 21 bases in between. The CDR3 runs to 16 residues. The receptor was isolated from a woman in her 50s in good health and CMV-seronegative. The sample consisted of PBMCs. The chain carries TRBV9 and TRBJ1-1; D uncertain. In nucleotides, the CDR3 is TGTGCCAGCAGCCCCTTTCCCGGGGATGCGCGGACTGAAGCTTTCTTT. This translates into CASSPFPGDARTEAFF.